Listed here are 17 T cell receptor beta chains from one sample, sequenced in a study of blood T cell repertoires in COVID-19. Using immunoSEQ multiplex PCR, the repertoire was profiled, and TCRdb retains in-frame clones only, with some absent. The sample carries 130,000 to 150,000 clones, roughly 90% recorded once. Sequencing input: PBMCs or T cells enriched from blood (not recorded which). These receptors all come from a woman in her twenties or thirties with acute COVID-19.

V is TRBV6-2 or TRBV6-3 and J is TRBJ2-3; no clear D gene. V was trimmed by 5 bases and J by 3 bases, leaving 12 bases between them. Germline V gene lookup returns CDR1 MNHEY and CDR2 SVGEGT. This CDR3 spans 14 amino acids. The CDR3 nucleotides are TGTGCCAGCAGTGCCCAGGTTCGAACAGATACGCAGTATTTT. Amino acids: CASSAQVRTDTQYF.

This clone was seen just once. The rearrangement uses TRBV6-5 and TRBJ1-1; D not certain. V was cut by 6 bases and J by 3 bases, with 8 bases left in between. The CDR3 sequence is 12 residues long. Germline loops: CDR1 MNHEY, CDR2 SVGAGI. CDR3 loop: CASREVDTEAFF. The CDR3, as DNA: TGTGCCAGCAGGGAGGTCGACACTGAAGCTTTCTTT.

This clone is a singleton in its sample. The genes are TRBV30 and TRBJ2-2; 9 bases match TRBD1. The CDR3 runs to 13 residues. V lost 8 bases and J lost 2; bases outside the gene matches: 3. CDR1 and CDR2 from the germline V gene are GTSNPN and SVGIG (reference sequence). The CDR3 loop is CAGDRANTGELFF. CDR3 bases: TGTGCCGGGGACAGGGCTAACACCGGGGAGCTGTTTTTT.

This CDR3 reads CASSGGTGRYTF. The CDR3 coding sequence is TGTGCCAGCAGCGGCGGGACAGGACGCTACACCTTC. This sequence joins TRBV7-2 and TRBJ1-2; 8 nucleotides match TRBD1. The V gene's germline CDR1 is SGHTA and CDR2 FQGNSA. The CDR3 consists of 12 residues. V lost 5 bases and J lost 9; bases outside the gene matches: 5.

V and J are TRBV10-3 and TRBJ1-5; D gene unclear. In germline, CDR1 is ENHRY, CDR2 SYGVKD. The CDR3 runs 14 residues. Between the trimmed V and J ends, which lost 2 bases and 3 bases, there was a span of 8 bases. CDR3 nucleotide sequence: TGTGCCATCAGTGAGGGTCAGAACAATCAGCCCCAGCATTTT. Residues: CAISEGQNNQPQHF.

The J gene is TRBJ1-6, the V gene TRBV18; the D is unclear. Trimming left V 6 bases short and J 8 bases short, with 8 bases between. The germline V gene encodes CDR1 KGHSH and CDR2 LQKENI. The CDR3 extends over 12 amino acids. In DNA form, the CDR3 reads TGTGCCAGCTCGGAGCGGGATTCACCCCTCCACTTT. Its protein is CASSERDSPLHF.

The chain has TRBV7-8 and TRBJ1-1; D remains ambiguous. Germline V gene data show CDR1 as SGHVS and CDR2 as FQNEAQ. Trimming cost V 1 base and J 10 bases, with 13 bases left between them. The CDR3 length is 13 residues. CDR3 loop: CASSLERDRGAFF. The CDR3 DNA reads as TGTGCCAGCAGCTTAGAAAGAGACCGGGGAGCTTTCTTT.

The gene calls are TRBV9 and TRBJ1-2; D is undetermined. V shed 4 bases and J shed 4 bases, with 14 bases lying between them. Germline CDR1 is SGDLS and CDR2 is YYNGEE. The CDR3 spans 14 residues. The CDR3 spells CASSPRGEVYGYTF. The CDR3 nucleotides are TGTGCCAGCAGCCCGCGCGGGGAAGTCTATGGCTACACCTTC.

The chain has TRBV6-5 and TRBJ2-3; 10 bases are a match to TRBD1. The V and J ends lost 4 bases and 6 bases, in that order; junction bases with no gene match: 4. The CDR3 totals 14 residues. Germline CDR1 reads MNHEY; CDR2 reads SVGAGI. For the CDR3, the DNA is TGTGCCAGCAGTTCGGGACAGGGGATGGATACGCAGTATTTT. Translation gives CASSSGQGMDTQYF.

A word on this clone: Other DNA variants within this sample encode the same CDR3. This chain connects TRBV4-3 to TRBJ2-3, with 10 nucleotides matching TRBD2. V lost 0 bases to trimming and J lost 1 base; unmatched junction nucleotides: 1. The germline V gene has CDR1 LGHNA and CDR2 YSLEER. The CDR3 is made up of 16 amino acids. The CDR3 nucleotides are TGCGCCAGCAGCCAAGATCTAGCGGGAGGCACAGATACGCAGTATTTT. Translated, it gives CASSQDLAGGTDTQYF.

The chain links TRBV12-3 or TRBV12-4 to TRBJ1-1; possibly TRBD1 for D (5 bases). This CDR3 comprises 13 residues. V lost 3 bases and J lost 5, with 10 bases in between. The CDR3 spells CASSLGGITEAFF. The CDR3 nucleotides are TGTGCCAGCAGTTTGGGGGGGATAACTGAAGCTTTCTTT.

The V and J genes are TRBV19 and TRBJ1-5, with D possibly matching TRBD1 (6 bases). V lost 5 bases to trimming and J lost 6 bases, with 14 bases between them. Germline CDR1 and CDR2: LNHDA and SQIVND (reference sequence). The CDR3 loop spans 14 amino acids. CDR3 protein: CASSGGGPGQPQHF. The CDR3 DNA sequence: TGTGCCAGTAGTGGCGGGGGGCCCGGTCAGCCCCAGCATTTT.

This clone was counted once. The V and J genes are TRBV30 and TRBJ1-2, with D perhaps TRBD1 (5 bases). The CDR3 totals 12 residues. Trimming stripped 4 bases from V and 6 bases from J, with 12 bases between. The germline V gene has CDR1 GTSNPN and CDR2 SVGIG (reference sequence). CDR3 coding DNA: TGTGCCTGGACGCGACTAGGGGATGGCTACACCTTC. Translated: CAWTRLGDGYTF.

This chain links TRBV29-1 with TRBJ1-1, with no clear D. The CDR3 runs 12 residues. Germline loops: CDR1 SQVTM, CDR2 ANQGSEA. V shed 4 bases and J shed 4 bases, with 10 bases lying between them. In DNA form, the CDR3 reads TGCAGCGTTGCTACGGGATCCACTGAAGCTTTCTTT. Protein sequence: CSVATGSTEAFF. Combining the CDR3 with reference TRBV29-1 and TRBJ1-1 gives the whole variable domain SAVISQKPSRDICQRGTSLTIQCQVDSQVTMMFWYRQQPGQSLTLIATANQGSEATYESGFVIDKFPISRPNLTFSTLTVSNMSPEDSSIYLCSVATGSTEAFFGQGTRLTVV.

The chain combines TRBV28 with TRBJ2-7; the match to TRBD2 covers 7 bases. Germline V lookup: CDR1 MDHEN, CDR2 SYDVKM. The CDR3 is 12 amino acids. The V gene end was trimmed by 8 bases and the J gene end by 3 bases; junction bases not matched to a gene: 4. The DNA of the CDR3 is TGTGCCAGCCTCGGGACTAACTACGAGCAGTACTTC. Its translation is CASLGTNYEQYF.

This chain connects TRBV7-8 to TRBJ2-7; D not certain. Germline CDR1 reads SGHVS; CDR2 reads FQNEAQ. Trimming cost V 2 bases and J 1 base, with 6 bases left between them. CDR3 length equals 13 residues. CDR3 residues: CASSLLQSYEQYF. As DNA, the CDR3 is TGTGCCAGCAGCTTACTCCAGTCCTACGAGCAGTACTTC.

The chain links TRBV24-1 to TRBJ2-2; 8 bases align to TRBD1. The CDR3 is 16 residues long. V was pared by 2 bases and J by 6 bases, with 7 bases of the junction left unmatched. Germline V gene lookup returns CDR1 KGHDR and CDR2 SFDVKD. CDR3 sequence reads: CATSDSRQGRAGELFF. Here the CDR3 DNA reads TGTGCCACCAGTGATTCGCGACAGGGGCGGGCCGGGGAGCTGTTTTTT.